This T cell receptor (beta chain) is from a study of T-cell memory formation after mild COVID-19. Overall study context: Across donors, TCR clusters were largely donor specific.

The CDR3 extends over 16 amino acids. Germline assignment: CDR1 SEHNR and CDR2 FQNEAQ (reference sequence). The J segment lost 0 bases and the V segment lost 1 base, leaving 5 bases of the junction unmatched. Sample barcodes and UMIs were carried by the TCR alpha and TCR beta cDNA libraries that 5'RACE generated with constant-segment primers. A single record per CDR3 protein comes from TCRdb applying MiXCR to the 5' RACE reads. The top ten hold more than 10% of the sample, which has about 560,000 distinct CDR3 sequences, about a sixth seen once. This clonotype was counted only a few times. What it binds is unknown. Study-wide points: Cross-reactive memory apparently joined, as some responding clones appeared in pre-infection memory. CD4+ clones that contracted lay mainly in CM and EM; CD8+ ones lay in EMRA.

The rearrangement uses TRBV7-9 and TRBJ2-5; 7 bases map to TRBD2. This sequence was found in an adult woman who had mild COVID-19 (a few samples of this study predate the infection). Cell type and time point are not known. The sequencing sample was made of PBMCs or a T cell subset sorted from them (not recorded which). This chain's CDR3 is CASSLVGAGDQETQYF. The CDR3 DNA is TGTGCCAGCAGCTTAGTCGGGGCGGGGGACCAAGAGACCCAGTACTTC.